This TCR beta chain was identified in a study of CD4 and CD8 cells across lung adenocarcinoma regions. The CDR3 spans 15 residues. In germline, CDR1 is MNHNS, CDR2 SASEGT. Samples came from patients with localized non-small cell lung adenocarcinoma. Points on this clonotype: The junction shows a germline mismatch at one end, possibly a read error.

TCRdb fed the PCR reads into MiXCR, producing one record per CDR3 protein. The repertoire holds around 15,000 distinct CDR3 sequences, with roughly 47% as singletons. Sequencing used CD4+ T cells from the center of a lung tumor. The receptor was derived from a male donor with lung adenocarcinoma. The CD4 and CD8 labels of this study may be unreliable. The genes are TRBV6-1 and TRBJ2-3; D gene ambiguous. In DNA form, the CDR3 reads TGTGCCAGCAGGAAAGGGCTGATAGGCAAAAATATTCAGTACTTT. Translation gives CASRKGLIGKNIQYF.